Sequencing of this T cell receptor beta chain was carried out in a study of cytotoxic CD8 clonotypes in ibrutinib-treated CLL. The study's findings and limits: Baseline clonality, above age-matched healthy donor levels, tracked circulating CD8+ T-cell counts. Once treatment began, public clonotypes, which were uncommon, contracted or stayed stable. The clonality went up when patients responded to ibrutinib and dropped back toward baseline at progression.

Of note for this clone: Its cognate antigen is unknown.

Here immunoSEQ multiplex PCR was the method, and the copy in TCRdb shows in-frame clones only, minus some. The table lists around 15,000 clones, 65% to 70% of them singletons. The CDR3 is 20 residues long. Trimming pared 0 bases from V and 0 bases from J, leaving 18 bases between. From germline, CDR1 is MGHRA and CDR2 YSYEKL. The material sequenced was PBMCs, taken before ibrutinib treatment. The clonotype originates from a human donor with chronic lymphocytic leukemia. This rearrangement joins TRBV4-1 to TRBJ1-6; D gene unclear. In nucleotides, the CDR3 is TGCGCCAGCAGCCAAGATCTCAGGTATAGCGGAAGCTCCTATAATTCACCCCTCCACTTT. It encodes CASSQDLRYSGSSYNSPLHF.